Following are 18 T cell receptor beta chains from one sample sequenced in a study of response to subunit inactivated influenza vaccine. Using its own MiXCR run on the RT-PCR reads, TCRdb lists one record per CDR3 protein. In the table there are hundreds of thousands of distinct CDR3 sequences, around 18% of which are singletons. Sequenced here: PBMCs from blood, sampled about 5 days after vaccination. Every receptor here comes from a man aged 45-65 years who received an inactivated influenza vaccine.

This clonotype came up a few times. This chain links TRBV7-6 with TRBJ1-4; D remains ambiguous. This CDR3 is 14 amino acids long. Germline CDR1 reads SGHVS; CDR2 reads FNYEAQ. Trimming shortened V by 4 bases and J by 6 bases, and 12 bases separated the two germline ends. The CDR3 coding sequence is TGTGCCAGCAGCTCAGAGCCCTACGATGAAAAACTGTTTTTT. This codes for CASSSEPYDEKLFF.

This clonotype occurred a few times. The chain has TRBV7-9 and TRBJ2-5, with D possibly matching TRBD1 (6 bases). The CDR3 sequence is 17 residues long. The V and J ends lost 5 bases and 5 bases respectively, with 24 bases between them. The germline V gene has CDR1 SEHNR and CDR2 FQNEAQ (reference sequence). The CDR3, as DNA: TGTGCCAGCAGCATACTCCTGGGGGCAGGGAAGCAGGAGACCCAGTACTTC. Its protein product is CASSILLGAGKQETQYF.

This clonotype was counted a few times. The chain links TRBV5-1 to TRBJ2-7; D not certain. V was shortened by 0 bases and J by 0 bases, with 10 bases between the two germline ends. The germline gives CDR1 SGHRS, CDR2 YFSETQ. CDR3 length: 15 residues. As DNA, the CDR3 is TGCGCCAGCAGCTTGGAGGGAACCCACTCCTACGAGCAGTACTTC. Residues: CASSLEGTHSYEQYF.

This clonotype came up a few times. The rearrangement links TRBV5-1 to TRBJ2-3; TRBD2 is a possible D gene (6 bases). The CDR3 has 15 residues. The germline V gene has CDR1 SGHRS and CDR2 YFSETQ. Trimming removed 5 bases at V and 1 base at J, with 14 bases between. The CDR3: CASSDGGGRTDTQYF. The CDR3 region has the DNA TGCGCCAGCAGTGACGGGGGAGGACGCACAGATACGCAGTATTTT. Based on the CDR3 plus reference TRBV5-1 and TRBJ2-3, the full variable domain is KAGVTQTPRYLIKTRGQQVTLSCSPISGHRSVSWYQQTPGQGLQFLFEYFSETQRNKGNFPGRFSGRQFSNSRSEMNVSTLELGDSALYLCASSDGGGRTDTQYFGPGTRLTVL.

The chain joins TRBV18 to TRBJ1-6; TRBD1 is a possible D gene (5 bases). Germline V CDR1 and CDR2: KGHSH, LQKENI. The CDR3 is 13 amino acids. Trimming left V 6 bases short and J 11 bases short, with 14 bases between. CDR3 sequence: CASSPSRDPPLHF. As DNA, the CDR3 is TGTGCCAGCTCCCCTTCCAGGGATCCACCCCTCCACTTT.

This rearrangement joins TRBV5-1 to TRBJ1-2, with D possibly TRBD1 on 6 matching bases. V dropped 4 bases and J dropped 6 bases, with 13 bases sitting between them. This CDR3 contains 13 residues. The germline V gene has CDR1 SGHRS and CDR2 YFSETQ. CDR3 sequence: CASSQDSLDGYTF. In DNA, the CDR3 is TGCGCCAGCAGCCAGGACAGCCTAGATGGCTACACCTTC. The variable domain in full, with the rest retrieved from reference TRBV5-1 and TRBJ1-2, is KAGVTQTPRYLIKTRGQQVTLSCSPISGHRSVSWYQQTPGQGLQFLFEYFSETQRNKGNFPGRFSGRQFSNSRSEMNVSTLELGDSALYLCASSQDSLDGYTFGSGTRLTVV.

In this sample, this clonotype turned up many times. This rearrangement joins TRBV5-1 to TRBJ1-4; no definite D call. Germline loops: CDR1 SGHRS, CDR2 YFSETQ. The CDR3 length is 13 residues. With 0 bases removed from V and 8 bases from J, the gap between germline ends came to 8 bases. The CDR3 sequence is CASSLERAEKLFF. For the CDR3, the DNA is TGCGCCAGCAGCTTGGAGAGGGCGGAAAAACTGTTTTTT. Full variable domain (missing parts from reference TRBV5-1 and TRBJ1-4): KAGVTQTPRYLIKTRGQQVTLSCSPISGHRSVSWYQQTPGQGLQFLFEYFSETQRNKGNFPGRFSGRQFSNSRSEMNVSTLELGDSALYLCASSLERAEKLFFGSGTQLSVL.

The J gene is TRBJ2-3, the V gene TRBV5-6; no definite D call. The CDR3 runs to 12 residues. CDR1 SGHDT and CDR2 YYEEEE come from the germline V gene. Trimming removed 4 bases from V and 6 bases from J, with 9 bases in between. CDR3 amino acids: CASSRPDDTQYF. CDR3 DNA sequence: TGTGCCAGCAGCCGACCCGATGATACGCAGTATTTT. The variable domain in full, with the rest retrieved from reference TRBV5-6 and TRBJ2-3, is DAGVTQSPTHLIKTRGQQVTLRCSPKSGHDTVSWYQQALGQGPQFIFQYYEEEERQRGNFPDRFSGHQFPNYSSELNVNALLLGDSALYLCASSRPDDTQYFGPGTRLTVL.

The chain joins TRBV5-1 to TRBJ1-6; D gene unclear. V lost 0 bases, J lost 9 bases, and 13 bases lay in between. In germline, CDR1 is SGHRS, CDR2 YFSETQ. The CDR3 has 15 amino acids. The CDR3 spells CASSLDGGSSSPLHF. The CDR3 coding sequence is TGCGCCAGCAGCTTGGACGGCGGTTCTAGTTCACCCCTCCACTTT.

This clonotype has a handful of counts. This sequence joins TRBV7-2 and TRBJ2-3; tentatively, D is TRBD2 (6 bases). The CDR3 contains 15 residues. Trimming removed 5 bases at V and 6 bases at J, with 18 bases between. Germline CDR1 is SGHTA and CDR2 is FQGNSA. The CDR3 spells CASSPTSRRVDTQYF. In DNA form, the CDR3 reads TGTGCCAGCAGCCCGACTAGTAGGAGGGTGGATACGCAGTATTTT.

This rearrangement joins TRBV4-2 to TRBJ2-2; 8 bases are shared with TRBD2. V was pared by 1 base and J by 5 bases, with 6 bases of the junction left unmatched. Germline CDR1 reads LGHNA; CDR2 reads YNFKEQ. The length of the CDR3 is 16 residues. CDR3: CASSQVTAGATGELFF. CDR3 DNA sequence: TGTGCCAGCAGCCAAGTAACAGCGGGAGCGACCGGGGAGCTGTTTTTT.

Here the CDR3 DNA reads TGCAGTGCTAGAGGACTACCTACGCAGTATTTT. As protein: CSARGLPTQYF. The chain recombines TRBV20-1 with TRBJ2-3; a weak D match, TRBD2 (5 bases). Trimming cost V 1 base and J 8 bases, with 7 bases left between them. The CDR3 consists of 11 residues. CDR1 DFQATT and CDR2 SNEGSKA come from the germline V gene (reference sequence).

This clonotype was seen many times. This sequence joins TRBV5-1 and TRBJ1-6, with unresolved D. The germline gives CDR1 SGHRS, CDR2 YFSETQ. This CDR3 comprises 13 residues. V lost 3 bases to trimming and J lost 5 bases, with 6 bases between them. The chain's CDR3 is CASSSSDNSPLHF. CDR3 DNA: TGCGCCAGCAGCTCGTCAGATAATTCACCCCTCCACTTT.

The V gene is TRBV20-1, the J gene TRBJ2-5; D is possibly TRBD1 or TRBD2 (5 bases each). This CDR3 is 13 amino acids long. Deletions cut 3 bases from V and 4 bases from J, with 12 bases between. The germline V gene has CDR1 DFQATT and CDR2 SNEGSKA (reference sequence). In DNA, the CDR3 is TGCAGTGCTAGCCCAGGGAGCGGAGAGACCCAGTACTTC. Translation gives CSASPGSGETQYF.

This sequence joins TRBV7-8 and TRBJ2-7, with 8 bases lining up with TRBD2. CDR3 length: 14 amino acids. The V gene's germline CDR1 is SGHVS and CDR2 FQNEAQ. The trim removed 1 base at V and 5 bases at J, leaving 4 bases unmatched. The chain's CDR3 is CASSLVRREDEQYF. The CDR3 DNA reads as TGTGCCAGCAGCTTAGTTCGGCGGGAGGACGAGCAGTACTTC.

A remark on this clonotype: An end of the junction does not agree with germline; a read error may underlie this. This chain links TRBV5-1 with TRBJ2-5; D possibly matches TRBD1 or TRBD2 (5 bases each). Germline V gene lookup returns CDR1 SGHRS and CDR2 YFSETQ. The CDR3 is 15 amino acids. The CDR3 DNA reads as TGCGTCAGCAGCTTGGCAAGGGGCCGGGGAGAGACCCAGTACTTC. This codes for CVSSLARGRGETQYF.

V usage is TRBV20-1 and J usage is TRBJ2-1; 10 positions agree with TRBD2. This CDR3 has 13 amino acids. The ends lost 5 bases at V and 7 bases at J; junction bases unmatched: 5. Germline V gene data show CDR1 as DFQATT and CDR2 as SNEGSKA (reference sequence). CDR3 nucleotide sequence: TGCAGTGCTCGCGGACTAGCGGCAAATGAGCAGTTCTTC. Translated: CSARGLAANEQFF.

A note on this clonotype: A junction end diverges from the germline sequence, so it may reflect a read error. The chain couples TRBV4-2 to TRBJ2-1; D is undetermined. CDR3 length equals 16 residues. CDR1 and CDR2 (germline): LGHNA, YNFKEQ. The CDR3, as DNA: TGTGCCAGCAGCCAGTCCGGTACTTCCTCCGACAATGAGCAGTTCTTC. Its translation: CASSQSGTSSDNEQFF.